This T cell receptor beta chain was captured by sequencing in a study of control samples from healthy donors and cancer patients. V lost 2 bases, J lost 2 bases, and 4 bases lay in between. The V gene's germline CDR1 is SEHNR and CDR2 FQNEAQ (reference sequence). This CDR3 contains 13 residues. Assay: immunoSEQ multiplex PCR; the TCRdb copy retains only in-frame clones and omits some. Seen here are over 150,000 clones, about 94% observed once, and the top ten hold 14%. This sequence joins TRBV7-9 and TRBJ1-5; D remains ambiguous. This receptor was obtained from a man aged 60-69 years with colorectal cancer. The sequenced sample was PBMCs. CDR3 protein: CASSLQGNQPQHF. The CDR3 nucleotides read TGTGCCAGCAGCTTACAGGGCAATCAGCCCCAGCATTTT. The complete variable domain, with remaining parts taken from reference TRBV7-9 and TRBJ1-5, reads DTGVSQNPRHKITKRGQNVTFRCDPISEHNRLYWYRQTLGQGPEFLTYFQNEAQLEKSRLLSDRFSAERPKGSFSTLEIQRTEQGDSAMYLCASSLQGNQPQHFGDGTRLSIL.